These T cell receptor beta chains were read from a single sample in a study of response to subunit inactivated influenza vaccine. A single record per CDR3 protein comes from TCRdb applying MiXCR to the RT-PCR reads. The sample includes about 570,000 distinct CDR3 sequences, roughly 10% of them seen just once. The sample was also reused in another study, on T cells expressing NK-cell markers.

The sample was PBMCs from blood, taken on the day of vaccination. These receptors all come from a man in his forties or fifties who received an inactivated influenza vaccine. CDR3s include the opening cysteine and the closing phenylalanine or tryptophan. The D gene is left open where the match is weak. For some rows the clone size is stated as once, few or many, or as a class when expanded; others skip it.

D	size	V	J	CDR3	DNA
.	.	TRBV29-1	TRBJ1-1	CSVQMRLGNTEAFF	TGCAGCGTCCAAATGAGACTTGGGAACACTGAAGCTTTCTTT
.	.	TRBV30	TRBJ2-1	CAGGTHSSYNEQFF	TGTGCCGGAGGGACTCACAGCTCCTACAATGAGCAGTTCTTC
TRBD1	many	TRBV6-2/TRBV6-3	TRBJ1-1	CASSYAGQGKAFF	TGTGCCAGCAGTTACGCGGGACAGGGTAAAGCTTTCTTT
.	few	TRBV6-1	TRBJ1-4	CASRPGLANEKLFF	TGTGCCAGCAGACCGGGCCTAGCGAATGAAAAACTGTTTTTT
TRBD2	.	TRBV3-1	TRBJ2-1	CAAASGSVYEQFF	TGTGCCGCTGCCAGCGGGAGTGTCTATGAGCAGTTCTTC
.	.	TRBV29-1	TRBJ2-7	CSVAQGGTSYEQYF	TGCAGCGTCGCCCAGGGGGGAACCTCCTACGAGCAGTACTTC
.	few	TRBV6-2/TRBV6-3	TRBJ1-1	CASNIGRFNTEAFF	TGTGCCAGCAATATCGGGAGATTCAACACTGAAGCTTTCTTT
.	.	TRBV6-2/TRBV6-3	TRBJ2-1	CASGYQHNEQFF	TGTGCCAGCGGCTATCAACACAATGAGCAGTTCTTC
.	.	TRBV7-2	TRBJ2-1	CASSLAGATSYNEQFF	TGTGCCAGCAGCTTAGCGGGAGCGACCTCCTACAATGAGCAGTTCTTC
.	few	TRBV7-2	TRBJ2-7	CASSLVAAAYEQYF	TGTGCCAGCAGCTTAGTGGCAGCGGCCTACGAGCAGTACTTC
.	few	TRBV18	TRBJ2-5	CASSPVGGQETQYF	TGTGCCAGCTCACCCGTTGGGGGCCAGGAGACCCAGTACTTC
.	few	TRBV7-9	TRBJ2-7	CASSLAEVRVSYEQYF	TGTGCCAGCAGCTTAGCGGAGGTACGGGTCTCCTACGAGCAGTACTTC
.	few	TRBV25-1	TRBJ1-2	CASSEYPRYGYTF	TGTGCCAGCAGTGAATATCCCCGCTATGGCTACACCTTC
.	few	TRBV28	TRBJ2-7	CASSFVGNFPYEQYF	TGTGCCAGCAGTTTCGTGGGGAACTTTCCCTACGAGCAGTACTTC
.	few	TRBV28	TRBJ2-7	CASSSRGAVFRPEQYF	TGTGCCAGCAGCTCCCGTGGGGCAGTCTTTCGTCCCGAGCAGTACTTC
.	.	TRBV20-1	TRBJ2-7	CSARATGTTYEQYF	TGCAGTGCTAGGGCTACCGGGACAACTTACGAGCAGTACTTC
.	.	TRBV15	TRBJ2-1	CATSRRTLVGGHNEQFF	TGTGCCACCAGCAGAAGAACTCTAGTAGGAGGGCACAATGAGCAGTTCTTC
TRBD1	many	TRBV7-2	TRBJ2-2	CASSLVVGTGTGELFF	TGTGCCAGCAGCTTAGTTGTTGGGACAGGGACCGGGGAGCTGTTTTTT
.	few	TRBV7-2	TRBJ2-1	CASSPSSARGYNEQFF	TGTGCCAGCAGCCCATCTAGCGCAAGAGGGTACAATGAGCAGTTCTTC
TRBD1	few	TRBV6-1	TRBJ2-5	CASNQGAVAETQYF	TGTGCCAGCAACCAGGGGGCAGTAGCCGAGACCCAGTACTTC
.	few	TRBV6-2/TRBV6-3	TRBJ1-1	CASSYQTRDVARNTEAFF	TGTGCCAGCAGTTACCAAACCCGGGACGTCGCCAGGAACACTGAAGCTTTCTTT
.	.	TRBV5-1	TRBJ1-2	CASSLVSQGSNYGYTF	TGCGCCAGCAGCTTGGTTTCTCAGGGTAGTAACTATGGCTACACCTTC
TRBD2	.	TRBV6-2/TRBV6-3	TRBJ2-7	CASRGLAGAKEQYF	TGTGCCAGCAGAGGACTAGCGGGAGCGAAGGAGCAGTACTTC
.	few	TRBV28	TRBJ2-7	CASSLTGSYYEQYF	TGTGCCAGCAGTTTAACAGGATCCTACTACGAGCAGTACTTC
.	.	TRBV12-3/TRBV12-4	TRBJ2-7	CASSWTGTPSYEQYF	TGTGCCAGCAGCTGGACGGGTACTCCCTCCTACGAGCAGTACTTC
.	few	TRBV14	TRBJ1-3	CASSHSGGNTIYF	TGTGCCAGCAGCCACTCCGGCGGAAACACCATATATTTT
.	few	TRBV20-1	TRBJ1-1	CSVTPGARVMNTEAFF	TGCAGTGTTACACCAGGGGCGCGGGTCATGAACACTGAAGCTTTCTTT
TRBD2	few	TRBV20-1	TRBJ2-7	CSARGSGGHEQYF	TGCAGTGCTAGGGGGAGCGGGGGCCACGAGCAGTACTTC
TRBD2	few	TRBV6-2/TRBV6-3	TRBJ2-2	CASSRRGAWNTGELFF	TGTGCCAGCAGTCGGCGGGGGGCCTGGAACACCGGGGAGCTGTTTTTT
.	.	TRBV20-1	TRBJ1-4	CSAYGGGVGEKLFF	TGCAGTGCTTACGGAGGGGGGGTCGGTGAAAAACTGTTTTTT
.	.	TRBV5-4	TRBJ1-1	CASRLTAAVEGNTEAFF	TGTGCCAGCAGACTTACGGCGGCAGTCGAGGGGAACACTGAAGCTTTCTTT
TRBD1	.	TRBV9	TRBJ2-7	CASSEGDRILYEQYF	TGTGCCAGCAGCGAGGGGGACAGAATACTCTACGAGCAGTACTTC
TRBD2	.	TRBV4-2	TRBJ2-1	CASSRSNHAGGRILNEQFF	TGTGCCAGCAGCCGATCAAATCATGCGGGGGGCCGGATCCTCAATGAGCAGTTCTTC
.	.	TRBV12-3/TRBV12-4	TRBJ2-3	CASSLTDTSTDTQYF	TGTGCCAGCAGCCTGACAGATACTAGCACAGATACGCAGTATTTT